These 30 T cell receptor beta chains were all obtained from the same sample, sequenced in a study of response to subunit inactivated influenza vaccine. TCRdb fed the RT-PCR reads into MiXCR, producing one record per CDR3 protein. Among 160,000 or so distinct CDR3 sequences listed, 11% were seen once. The sequences come from non-naive T cells sorted from PBMCs, collected around seven weeks after vaccination. The receptors were gathered from a middle-aged man who received an inactivated influenza vaccine.

The rearrangement uses TRBV2 and TRBJ1-2; possible D gene TRBD1, 6 bases. Trimming pared 2 bases from V and 4 bases from J, leaving 14 bases between. CDR3 length: 15 residues. The V gene's germline CDR1 is SNHLY and CDR2 FYNNEI. In nucleotides, the CDR3 is TGTGCCAGCAGTGAAACCAGGGGCCAAAGCTATGGCTACACCTTC. Its protein is CASSETRGQSYGYTF.

In its sample, this clonotype was seen a few times. The chain uses TRBV20-1 and TRBJ1-6; 8 bases line up with TRBD1. The CDR3 consists of 15 residues. The germline V gene encodes CDR1 DFQATT and CDR2 SNEGSKA (reference sequence). The junction had 12 bases not matched to a gene; V was cut back by 5 bases and J by 9 bases. The CDR3 sequence: CSAGSLTGGASPLHF. DNA for the CDR3: TGCAGTGCTGGTTCCCTAACAGGGGGTGCTTCACCCCTCCACTTT.

This clonotype was recorded a few times. V usage is TRBV20-1 and J usage is TRBJ2-1, with D perhaps TRBD2 (6 bases). The CDR3 covers 15 residues. Germline CDR1 and CDR2: DFQATT and SNEGSKA (reference sequence). Deletions cut 0 bases from V and 3 bases from J, with 12 bases between. The CDR3 spells CSARERRGLYNEQFF. The CDR3 DNA reads TGCAGTGCTAGAGAAAGGCGGGGACTCTACAATGAGCAGTTCTTC.

In its sample, this clonotype was seen many times. The rearrangement joins TRBV11-2 to TRBJ2-1; 9 nucleotides agree with TRBD2. This CDR3 has 16 residues. V shed 3 bases and J 5 bases; nucleotides not matched to a gene: 8. Per germline, CDR1 SGHAT and CDR2 FQNNGV. In DNA form, the CDR3 reads TGTGCCAGCAGCTTTTCGGCGGGAGGGCCCAACAATGAGCAGTTCTTC. It is translated as CASSFSAGGPNNEQFF.

The chain joins TRBV7-2 to TRBJ2-5; D remains ambiguous. The germline V gene has CDR1 SGHTA and CDR2 FQGNSA. CDR3 length equals 12 residues. V lost 6 bases, J lost 2 bases, and 7 bases lay in between. The CDR3 loop is CASSRIQETQYF. CDR3 in DNA: TGTGCCAGCAGTCGGATACAAGAGACCCAGTACTTC.

V and J are TRBV5-1 and TRBJ1-1; D is undetermined. CDR3 size: 13 residues. From germline, CDR1 is SGHRS and CDR2 YFSETQ. Trimming left V 4 bases short and J 3 bases short, with 10 bases between. The CDR3 protein is CASSAGGYTEAFF. In DNA form, the CDR3 reads TGCGCCAGCAGCGCTGGAGGGTACACTGAAGCTTTCTTT.

In this sample, this clonotype turned up many times. The gene calls are TRBV7-2 and TRBJ2-1; tentative D call: TRBD2 (5 bases). Deletions cut 3 bases from V and 9 bases from J, with 12 bases between. Germline assignment: CDR1 SGHTA and CDR2 FQGNSA. The CDR3 sequence is 13 residues long. CDR3: CASSFASRTEQFF. CDR3 coding DNA: TGTGCCAGCAGCTTCGCTAGCCGCACTGAGCAGTTCTTC.

The chain uses TRBV7-2 and TRBJ2-7; tentatively, D is TRBD2 (6 bases). This CDR3 has 12 amino acids. Trimming left V 4 bases short and J 4 bases short, with 8 bases between. Germline loops: CDR1 SGHTA, CDR2 FQGNSA. The DNA of the CDR3 is TGTGCCAGCAGCTCGGGACTTTACGAGCAGTACTTC. This codes for CASSSGLYEQYF.

This clonotype came up many times. The rearrangement uses TRBV5-1 and TRBJ2-1, with 9 positions matching TRBD2. After removal of 0 bases from V and 8 bases from J, the junction contained 3 bases not matched to a gene. Germline CDR1 reads SGHRS; CDR2 reads YFSETQ. This CDR3 spans 14 amino acids. The CDR3 DNA follows: TGCGCCAGCAGCTTGGAGGCGGGGGGGTATGAGCAGTTCTTC. Its translation: CASSLEAGGYEQFF.

This rearrangement joins TRBV3-1 to TRBJ2-1; TRBD1 matches at 7 bases. Per the germline V gene, CDR1 is LGHDT and CDR2 is YNNKEL (reference sequence). Trimming removed 0 bases from V and 8 bases from J; junction bases left unmatched: 10. This CDR3 has 16 amino acids. CDR3 DNA sequence: TGTGCCAGCAGCCAAGAATCGGGACAGTTGCTCGATGAGCAGTTCTTC. Amino acids: CASSQESGQLLDEQFF.

The V call is TRBV7-9, the J call TRBJ2-1; 8 bases are a match to TRBD2. CDR3 length: 17 residues. Trimming removed 4 bases from V and 9 bases from J; junction bases left unmatched: 17. Germline CDR1 SEHNR, CDR2 FQNEAQ (reference sequence). The CDR3 nucleotides are TGTGCCAGCAGCTACGGGAGGGGAGGTGGGAGAAGAGGTGAGCAGTTCTTC. Translated: CASSYGRGGGRRGEQFF.

The rearrangement links TRBV7-2 to TRBJ2-5; 9 bases map to TRBD1. CDR3 size: 15 residues. From germline, CDR1 is SGHTA and CDR2 FQGNSA. The V gene end was trimmed by 3 bases and the J gene end by 5 bases; junction bases not matched to a gene: 7. The CDR3 here is CASSLNRGQVETQYF. The DNA of the CDR3 is TGTGCCAGCAGCTTGAACAGGGGGCAGGTGGAGACCCAGTACTTC.

This clonotype was observed a handful of times. The V gene is TRBV6-2 or TRBV6-3, the J gene TRBJ2-7; possible D gene TRBD1, 7 bases. Trimming left V 6 bases short and J 8 bases short, with 20 bases between. CDR1 and CDR2 (germline): MNHEY, SVGEGT. The CDR3 is made up of 14 amino acids. CDR3 sequence: CASRHLTGRLKQYF. DNA for the CDR3: TGTGCCAGCAGACATTTGACAGGGAGGTTGAAGCAGTACTTC.

In its sample, this clonotype was seen many times. The gene calls are TRBV24-1 and TRBJ1-5; D is possibly TRBD1 (6 bases). From germline, CDR1 is KGHDR and CDR2 SFDVKD. The CDR3 totals 15 residues. V was shortened by 7 bases and J by 3 bases, with 15 bases between the two germline ends. CDR3 DNA: TGTGCCACCAGCCGATACGGGGGGCCCAATCAGCCCCAGCATTTT. Translating it yields CATSRYGGPNQPQHF.

This clonotype was detected ten times or more. V gene TRBV11-2 combines with J gene TRBJ2-3; D call uncertain. With 7 bases removed from V and 0 bases from J, the gap between germline ends came to 5 bases. Germline V CDR1 and CDR2: SGHAT, FQNNGV. The CDR3 runs 12 residues. This CDR3 reads CASMLSTDTQYF. CDR3 coding DNA: TGTGCCAGCATGCTAAGCACAGATACGCAGTATTTT.

Here the CDR3 reads CASSDRARETYNEQFF. The CDR3 DNA follows: TGTGCCAGCAGTGATAGGGCCAGGGAAACCTACAATGAGCAGTTCTTC. J is TRBJ2-1 and V is TRBV2, with TRBD1 as a possible D gene (5 bases). Between the trimmed V and J ends, which lost 3 bases and 2 bases, there was a span of 14 bases. This CDR3 spans 16 amino acids. Germline CDR1 and CDR2: SNHLY and FYNNEI.

This clonotype was counted many times. This chain links TRBV29-1 with TRBJ2-3; D possibly uses TRBD1 or TRBD2 (5 bases each). The germline V and J ends were trimmed by 2 bases and 0 bases, with 12 bases remaining between them. Germline-derived CDR1 and CDR2 are SQVTM and ANQGSEA. CDR3 length: 15 amino acids. CDR3 in DNA: TGCAGCGTTGAATGGGACGTCTCTAGCACAGATACGCAGTATTTT. The encoded protein is CSVEWDVSSTDTQYF.

This clonotype was seen a handful of times. This sequence joins TRBV14 and TRBJ2-5; weak D call: TRBD2 (6 bases). The CDR3 has 14 amino acids. Germline assignment: CDR1 SGHDN and CDR2 FVKESK. Deletions cut 6 bases from V and 7 bases from J, with 18 bases between. The CDR3 sequence is CASSLEQWGGTQYF. CDR3 in DNA: TGTGCCAGCAGTCTAGAGCAATGGGGAGGGACCCAGTACTTC.

The chain recombines TRBV15 with TRBJ1-1; 7 nucleotides align to TRBD1. Trimming removed 0 bases from V and 4 bases from J; junction bases left unmatched: 5. This CDR3 has 15 amino acids. CDR1 is LNHNV, CDR2 YYDKDF, per germline (reference sequence). CDR3 amino acids: CATSRDRGLGTEAFF. DNA for the CDR3: TGTGCCACCAGCAGAGATAGGGGGCTTGGCACTGAAGCTTTCTTT.

This clonotype was picked up a small number of times. V is TRBV29-1 and J is TRBJ1-1; weak D call: TRBD1 (5 bases). Germline-derived CDR1 and CDR2 are SQVTM and ANQGSEA. The CDR3 spans 13 residues. Trimming cost V 4 bases and J 1 base, with 10 bases left between them. CDR3 in amino acids: CSVVGTGNTEAFF. The DNA for the CDR3 is TGCAGCGTTGTAGGGACGGGGAACACTGAAGCTTTCTTT.

This clonotype was counted between two and nine times. The chain has TRBV24-1 and TRBJ1-5; unclear D gene. Trimming pared 6 bases from V and 4 bases from J, leaving 9 bases between. Germline lookup yields CDR1 KGHDR and CDR2 SFDVKD. This CDR3 is 13 amino acids long. This chain's CDR3 is CATSRNDNQPQHF. CDR3 bases: TGTGCCACCAGTCGAAATGATAATCAGCCCCAGCATTTT.

This clonotype was counted only a few times. The CDR3 here is CASSRGEKLFF. DNA for the CDR3: TGTGCCAGCTCCCGGGGGGAAAAACTGTTTTTT. J is TRBJ1-4 and V is TRBV2, with D tentatively TRBD1 (5 bases). Trimming stripped 8 bases from V and 8 bases from J, with 9 bases between. This CDR3 region has 11 residues. The germline V gene has CDR1 SNHLY and CDR2 FYNNEI. The whole variable domain, filled in from reference TRBV2 and TRBJ1-4, reads EPEVTQTPSHQVTQMGQEVILRCVPISNHLYFYWYRQILGQKVEFLVSFYNNEISEKSEIFDDQFSVERPDGSNFTLKIRSTKLEDSAMYFCASSRGEKLFFGSGTQLSVL.

This clonotype has just a few counts. The CDR3 bases are TGTGCCAGCAGTTTGAGGGGGGCTGGGACAGGGGGCGCGAGGGCCTACGAGCAGTACTTC. This encodes CASSLRGAGTGGARAYEQYF. The chain links TRBV27 to TRBJ2-7; 12 bases are a match to TRBD1. The ends lost 3 bases at V and 2 bases at J; junction bases unmatched: 17. Germline V gene data show CDR1 as MNHEY and CDR2 as SMNVEV (reference sequence). The CDR3 is 20 amino acids.

The genes are TRBV20-1 and TRBJ1-1; D is perhaps TRBD1 (6 bases). The CDR3 has 15 amino acids. Germline V CDR1 and CDR2: DFQATT, SNEGSKA (reference sequence). With 0 bases removed from V and 5 bases from J, the gap between germline ends came to 16 bases. Here the CDR3 reads CSARDPGTRGTEAFF. CDR3 coding DNA: TGCAGTGCTAGAGATCCCGGGACAAGGGGAACTGAAGCTTTCTTT.

Here the CDR3 reads CASSLSILASYNEQFF. The CDR3 DNA reads TGTGCCAGCAGTTTATCGATACTAGCGAGTTACAATGAGCAGTTCTTC. The rearrangement joins TRBV27 to TRBJ2-1; TRBD2 matches at 7 bases. The CDR3 spans 16 residues. With 0 bases clipped from V and 4 bases from J, the junction kept 6 bases outside the gene matches. Germline V lookup: CDR1 MNHEY, CDR2 SMNVEV (reference sequence).

This rearrangement joins TRBV20-1 to TRBJ1-3; no reliable D call. Looked up from germline, CDR1 is DFQATT and CDR2 is SNEGSKA (reference sequence). V lost 1 base and J 3 bases, leaving 13 bases between the germline ends. This CDR3 is 15 amino acids long. The CDR3 DNA sequence: TGCAGTGCTAGAGGGCCTAGGGTGAATGGAAACACCATATATTTT. Translated: CSARGPRVNGNTIYF.

This clonotype was recorded at least ten times. The chain uses TRBV5-1 and TRBJ2-5; 9 bases agree with TRBD2. Germline CDR1 is SGHRS and CDR2 is YFSETQ. This CDR3 region has 15 residues. The junction had 6 bases not matched to a gene; V was cut back by 4 bases and J by 2 bases. CDR3 amino acids: CASSMASGRQETQYF. In DNA, the CDR3 is TGCGCCAGCAGCATGGCCAGCGGGAGGCAAGAGACCCAGTACTTC.

This chain connects TRBV20-1 to TRBJ2-1; D is unresolved. Germline V gene sequence: CDR1 DFQATT, CDR2 SNEGSKA (reference sequence). The CDR3 is 11 amino acids. V lost 3 bases, J lost 12 bases, and 12 bases lay in between. The CDR3 sequence is CSASDSTLQFF. The CDR3 DNA sequence: TGCAGTGCTAGCGACTCGACATTGCAGTTCTTC.

V usage is TRBV27 and J usage is TRBJ2-3; D is unresolved. V was shortened by 3 bases and J by 2 bases, with 9 bases between the two germline ends. CDR1 MNHEY and CDR2 SMNVEV come from the germline V gene (reference sequence). This CDR3 contains 14 residues. CDR3 sequence: CASSFTRNTDTQYF. The CDR3 nucleotides read TGTGCCAGCAGTTTCACACGGAACACAGATACGCAGTATTTT.

The chain carries TRBV15 and TRBJ1-1; D remains unclear. Trimming removed 0 bases at V and 0 bases at J, with 17 bases between. The CDR3 spans 18 residues. The germline gives CDR1 LNHNV, CDR2 YYDKDF (reference sequence). CDR3 in DNA: TGTGCCACCAGCAGAGATCTCTTCGGGGAACTAATGAACACTGAAGCTTTCTTT. Translating it yields CATSRDLFGELMNTEAFF.